This T cell receptor beta chain comes out of a study of somatic mutations in cytotoxic T cells in rheumatoid arthritis. Profiling relied on immunoSEQ multiplex PCR, and the TCRdb table lists in-frame clones only, not all of them. The sample carries about 18,000 clones, less than 85% recorded once. V was trimmed by 3 bases and J by 11 bases, leaving 10 bases between them. The CDR3 is made up of 11 amino acids. In germline, CDR1 is MGHRA, CDR2 YSYEKL. This clone is classed as large. The chain couples TRBV4-1 to TRBJ1-1, with D tentatively TRBD1 (5 bases). The clonotype originates from a woman aged 55-70 years in good health. Material: CD8+ T cells sorted from blood. The chain's CDR3 is CASSHRGRAFF. In nucleotides, the CDR3 is TGCGCCAGCAGCCACCGGGGCCGGGCTTTCTTT.